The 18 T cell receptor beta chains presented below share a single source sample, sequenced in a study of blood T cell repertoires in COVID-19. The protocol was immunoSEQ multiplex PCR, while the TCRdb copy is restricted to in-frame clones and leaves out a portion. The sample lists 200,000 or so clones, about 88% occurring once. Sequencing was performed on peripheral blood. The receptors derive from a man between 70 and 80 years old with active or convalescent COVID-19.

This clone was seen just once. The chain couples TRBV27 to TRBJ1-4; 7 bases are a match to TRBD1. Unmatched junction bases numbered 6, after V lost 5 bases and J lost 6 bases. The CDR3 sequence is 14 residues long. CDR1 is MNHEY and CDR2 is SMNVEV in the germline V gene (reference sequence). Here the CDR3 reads CASSPAGQYEKLFF. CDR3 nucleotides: TGTGCCAGCAGTCCTGCGGGACAGTATGAAAAACTGTTTTTT.

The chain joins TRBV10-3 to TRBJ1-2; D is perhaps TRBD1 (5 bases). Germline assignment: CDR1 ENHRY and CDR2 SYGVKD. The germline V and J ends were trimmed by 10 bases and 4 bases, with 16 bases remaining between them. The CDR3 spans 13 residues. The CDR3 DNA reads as TGTGCCACCCGCAACCAGGGATTCTATGGCTACACCTTC. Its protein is CATRNQGFYGYTF.

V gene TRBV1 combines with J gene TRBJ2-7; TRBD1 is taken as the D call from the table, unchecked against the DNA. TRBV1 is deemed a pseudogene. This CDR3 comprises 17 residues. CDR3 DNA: TGCACCAGCAGCCAAGATCTTGACGAGACAGGCGTCTACGAGCAGTACTTC. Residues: CTSSQDLDETGVYEQYF.

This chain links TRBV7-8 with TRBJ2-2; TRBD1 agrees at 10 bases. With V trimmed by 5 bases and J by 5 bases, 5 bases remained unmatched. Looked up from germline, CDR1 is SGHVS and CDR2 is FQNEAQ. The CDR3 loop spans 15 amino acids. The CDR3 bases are TGTGCCAGCAGCCCGCCGGGACAGGGGACCGGGGAGCTGTTTTTT. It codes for CASSPPGQGTGELFF.

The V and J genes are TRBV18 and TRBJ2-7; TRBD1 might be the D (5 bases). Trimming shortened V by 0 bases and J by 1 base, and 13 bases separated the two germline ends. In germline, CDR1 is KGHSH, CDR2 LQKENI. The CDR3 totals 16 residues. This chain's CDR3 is CASSPPRRQGSYEQYF. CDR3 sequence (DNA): TGTGCCAGCTCACCACCACGACGCCAGGGATCCTACGAGCAGTACTTC.

CDR3: CASSTLRPGGGEQFF. The CDR3 DNA is TGTGCCAGCAGCACTCTTCGTCCGGGGGGCGGTGAGCAGTTCTTC. The gene calls are TRBV7-2 and TRBJ2-1, with D maybe TRBD2 (7 bases). There are 15 residues in the CDR3. Germline V gene sequence: CDR1 SGHTA, CDR2 FQGNSA. The germline V and J ends were trimmed by 5 bases and 9 bases, with 20 bases remaining between them.

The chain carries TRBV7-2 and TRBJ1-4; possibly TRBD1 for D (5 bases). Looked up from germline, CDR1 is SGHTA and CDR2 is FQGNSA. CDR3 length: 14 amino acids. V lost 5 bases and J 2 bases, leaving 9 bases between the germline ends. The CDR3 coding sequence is TGTGCCAGCAGCCCCGACAGCACTAATGAAAAACTGTTTTTT. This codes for CASSPDSTNEKLFF.

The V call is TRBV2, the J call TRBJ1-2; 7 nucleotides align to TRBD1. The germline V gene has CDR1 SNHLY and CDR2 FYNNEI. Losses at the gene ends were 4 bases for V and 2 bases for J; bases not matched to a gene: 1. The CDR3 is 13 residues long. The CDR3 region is CASSGGQNYGYTF. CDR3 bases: TGTGCCAGCAGTGGGGGACAGAACTATGGCTACACCTTC.

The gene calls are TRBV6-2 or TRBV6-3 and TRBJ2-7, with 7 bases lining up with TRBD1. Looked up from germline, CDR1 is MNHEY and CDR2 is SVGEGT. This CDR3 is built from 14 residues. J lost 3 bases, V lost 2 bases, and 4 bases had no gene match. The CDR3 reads CASSYAYRGYEQYF. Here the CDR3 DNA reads TGTGCCAGCAGTTACGCCTACAGGGGCTACGAGCAGTACTTC.

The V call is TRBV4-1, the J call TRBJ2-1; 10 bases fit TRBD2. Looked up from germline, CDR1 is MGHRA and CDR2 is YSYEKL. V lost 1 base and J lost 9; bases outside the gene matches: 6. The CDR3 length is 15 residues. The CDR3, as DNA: TGCGCCAGCAGCCAAGCTAGCGGGGGATCAGCTGAGCAGTTCTTC. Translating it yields CASSQASGGSAEQFF.

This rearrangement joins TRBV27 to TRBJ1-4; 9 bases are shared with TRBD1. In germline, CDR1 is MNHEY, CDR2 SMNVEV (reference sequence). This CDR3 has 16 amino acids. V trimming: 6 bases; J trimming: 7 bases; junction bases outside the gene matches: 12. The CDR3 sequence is CASRKQGATPGEKLFF. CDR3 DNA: TGTGCCAGCAGGAAACAGGGGGCCACTCCTGGTGAAAAACTGTTTTTT.

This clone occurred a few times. CDR3 in amino acids: CALGRGRAFF. CDR3 in DNA: TGTGCCCTGGGGCGGGGCCGGGCTTTCTTT. The chain combines TRBV12-5 with TRBJ1-1; D may be TRBD1 (5 bases). This CDR3 has 10 residues. Germline CDR1 is LGHNT and CDR2 is FRNRAP.

CDR3 protein: CASSYLGVNQPQHF. CDR3 nucleotides: TGTGCCAGCAGTTACCTGGGCGTCAATCAGCCCCAGCATTTT. The rearrangement joins TRBV6-5 to TRBJ1-5; no clear D gene. This CDR3 contains 14 residues. Germline CDR1 and CDR2: MNHEY and SVGAGI. V was trimmed by 2 bases and J by 3 bases, leaving 8 bases between them.

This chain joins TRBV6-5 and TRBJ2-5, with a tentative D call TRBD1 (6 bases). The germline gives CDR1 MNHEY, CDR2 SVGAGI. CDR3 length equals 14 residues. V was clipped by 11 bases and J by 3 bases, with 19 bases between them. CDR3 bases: TGTGCCGGCTCGTTGAACAGGGCTAAAGAGACCCAGTACTTC. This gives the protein CAGSLNRAKETQYF.

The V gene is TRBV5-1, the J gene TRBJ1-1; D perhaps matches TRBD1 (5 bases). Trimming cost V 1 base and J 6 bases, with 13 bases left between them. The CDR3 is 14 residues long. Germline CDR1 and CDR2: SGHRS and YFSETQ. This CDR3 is CASSLSHGGAEAFF. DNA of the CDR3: TGCGCCAGCAGCTTGTCGCATGGGGGGGCTGAAGCTTTCTTT.

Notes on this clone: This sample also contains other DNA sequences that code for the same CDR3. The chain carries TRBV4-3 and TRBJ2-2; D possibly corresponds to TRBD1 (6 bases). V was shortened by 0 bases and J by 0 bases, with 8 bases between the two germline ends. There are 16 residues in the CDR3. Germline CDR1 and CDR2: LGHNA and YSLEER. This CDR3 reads CASSQDGGANTGELFF. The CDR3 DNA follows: TGCGCCAGCAGCCAAGATGGGGGCGCGAACACCGGGGAGCTGTTTTTT.

The CDR3 loop is CASSESGRRPYGYTF. In nucleotides, the CDR3 is TGTGCCAGCAGCGAAAGCGGACGGCGGCCATATGGCTACACCTTC. The J gene is TRBJ1-2, the V gene TRBV3-1 (or the pseudogene TRBV3-2), with D unresolved. This CDR3 contains 15 residues. Germline-derived CDR1 and CDR2 are LGHDT and YNNKEL (reference sequence). The V gene lost 5 bases and the J gene lost 5 bases, with 18 bases spanning the gap.

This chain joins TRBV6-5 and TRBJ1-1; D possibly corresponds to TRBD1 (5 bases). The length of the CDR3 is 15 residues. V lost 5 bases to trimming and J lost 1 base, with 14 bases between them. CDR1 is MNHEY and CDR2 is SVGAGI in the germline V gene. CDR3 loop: CASSKQTGGNTEAFF. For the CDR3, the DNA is TGTGCCAGCAGTAAACAGACGGGGGGGAACACTGAAGCTTTCTTT.